This T cell receptor (beta chain) was identified during a study of a mutant IDH1 vaccine in newly diagnosed glioma. Sample time point: week 5, during vaccination. Doses comprised 300 ug of mutant IDH1 20-mer peptide each, plus topical imiquimod. This clone was counted only a few times. Its target is unknown. Germline V CDR1 and CDR2: SEHNR, FQNEAQ (reference sequence). The CDR3 extends over 16 amino acids. V was pared by 4 bases and J by 7 bases, with 13 bases of the junction left unmatched. Repertoires were generated with immunoSEQ multiplex PCR, while TCRdb's copy carries only in-frame clones and drops some. Of roughly 28,000 clones detected, more than 70% appear once; the ten largest clones hold around 18%.

This TCR was sampled from a man aged 18 to 30 with glioma. This rearrangement joins TRBV7-9 to TRBJ2-1, with 7 bases identical to TRBD1. The sequences come from PBMCs, collected from a glioma patient whose treatment included an IDH1 peptide vaccine. For the CDR3, the DNA is TGTGCCAGCAGCTCGAGGGACAGCCTGACGGGGAATGAGCAGTTCTTC. Amino acid sequence: CASSSRDSLTGNEQFF.